This T cell receptor beta chain is drawn from a study of blood T cell repertoires in COVID-19. TCRdb keeps only in-frame clones here, not all; method: immunoSEQ multiplex PCR. The sample gives about 260,000 clones, 88% of which show up once; roughly 12% is in the top ten. Per germline, CDR1 SGHNT and CDR2 YYREEE (reference sequence). The CDR3 covers 14 residues. V was clipped by 3 bases and J by 4 bases, with 14 bases between them. This clonotype was sampled from a woman in her 30s with COVID-19, enrolled during active disease. The sample was peripheral blood. The chain employs TRBV5-4 and TRBJ2-7, with D perhaps TRBD1 (6 bases). CDR3 residues: CASSYAGQPYEQYF. The CDR3 DNA reads TGTGCCAGCAGCTATGCTGGACAGCCTTACGAGCAGTACTTC.